This T cell receptor (beta chain) was identified in a study of blood T cell repertoires in COVID-19. Study as a whole: The United States, Italy and Spain supplied acute and convalescent COVID-19 samples. PBMCs, B-cell-depleted T cells, or T cells were the source of the cDNA or gDNA that made up the material.

V lost 4 bases to trimming and J lost 5 bases, with 17 bases between them. This CDR3 contains 15 residues. The germline gives CDR1 SGDLS, CDR2 YYNGEE. In the original analysis: Counts of nucleated cells, estimated from reference gene primer amplification, were obtained. Some clones are missing from TCRdb's copy, which holds only in-frame ones; the method was immunoSEQ multiplex PCR. Clone size and the V and J calls come from that table; the DNA yielded D and trimming. This sample has hundreds of thousands of clones, with roughly 85% found just once. The specimen sequenced was peripheral blood. The gene calls are TRBV9 and TRBJ2-3; D gene ambiguous. The clonotype originates from a man over 45 with active or convalescent COVID-19. The CDR3 sequence is CASSRSPNRGDTQYF. The DNA for the CDR3 is TGTGCCAGCAGCCGATCTCCCAACCGAGGAGATACGCAGTATTTT. The whole variable domain, filled in from reference TRBV9 and TRBJ2-3, reads DSGVTQTPKHLITATGQRVTLRCSPRSGDLSVYWYQQSLDQGLQFLIQYYNGEERAKGNILERFSAQQFPDLHSELNLSSLELGDSALYFCASSRSPNRGDTQYFGPGTRLTVL.